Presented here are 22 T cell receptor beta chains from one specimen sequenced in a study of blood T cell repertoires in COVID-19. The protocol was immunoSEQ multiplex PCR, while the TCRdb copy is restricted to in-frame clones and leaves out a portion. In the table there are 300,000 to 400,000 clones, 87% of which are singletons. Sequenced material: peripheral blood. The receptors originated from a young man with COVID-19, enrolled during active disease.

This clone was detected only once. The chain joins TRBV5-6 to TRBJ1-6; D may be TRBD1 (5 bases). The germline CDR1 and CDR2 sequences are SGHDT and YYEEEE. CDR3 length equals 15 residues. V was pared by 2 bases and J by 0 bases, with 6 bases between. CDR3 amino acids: CASSLGVSYNSPLHF. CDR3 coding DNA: TGTGCCAGCAGCTTAGGGGTCTCCTATAATTCACCCCTCCACTTT.

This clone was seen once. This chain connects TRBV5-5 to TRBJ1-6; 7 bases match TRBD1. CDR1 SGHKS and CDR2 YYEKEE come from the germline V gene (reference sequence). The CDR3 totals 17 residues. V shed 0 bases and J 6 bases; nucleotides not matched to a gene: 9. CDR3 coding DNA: TGTGCCAGCAGCTTGGTTTTTGGGACAGTTCTTAATTCACCCCTCCACTTT. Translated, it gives CASSLVFGTVLNSPLHF.

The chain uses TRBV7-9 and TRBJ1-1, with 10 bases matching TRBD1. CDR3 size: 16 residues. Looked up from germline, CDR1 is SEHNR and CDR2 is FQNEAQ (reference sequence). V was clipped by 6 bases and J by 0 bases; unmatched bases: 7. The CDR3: CASSVPGQGLNTEAFF. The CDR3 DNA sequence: TGTGCCAGCAGTGTTCCGGGACAGGGGTTGAACACTGAAGCTTTCTTT.

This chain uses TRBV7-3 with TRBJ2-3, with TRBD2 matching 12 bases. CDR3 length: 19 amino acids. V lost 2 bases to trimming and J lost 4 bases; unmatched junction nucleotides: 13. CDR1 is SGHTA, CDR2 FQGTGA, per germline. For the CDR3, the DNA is TGTGCCAGCAGCTTATATGCGGGGCTAGCGGGAGGGCCGTCAGATACGCAGTATTTT. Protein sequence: CASSLYAGLAGGPSDTQYF. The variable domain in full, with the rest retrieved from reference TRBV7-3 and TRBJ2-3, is GAGVSQTPSNKVTEKGKYVELRCDPISGHTALYWYRQSLGQGPEFLIYFQGTGAADDSGLPNDRFFAVRPEGSVSTLKIQRTERGDSAVYLCASSLYAGLAGGPSDTQYFGPGTRLTVL.

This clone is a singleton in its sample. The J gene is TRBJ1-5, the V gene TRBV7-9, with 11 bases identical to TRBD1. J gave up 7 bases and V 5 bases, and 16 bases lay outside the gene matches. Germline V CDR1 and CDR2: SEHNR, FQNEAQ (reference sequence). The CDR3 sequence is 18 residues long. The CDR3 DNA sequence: TGTGCCAGCAGCCTACTATCCGTGGGACAGGGGGAAAGGCAGCCCCAGCATTTT. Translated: CASSLLSVGQGERQPQHF.

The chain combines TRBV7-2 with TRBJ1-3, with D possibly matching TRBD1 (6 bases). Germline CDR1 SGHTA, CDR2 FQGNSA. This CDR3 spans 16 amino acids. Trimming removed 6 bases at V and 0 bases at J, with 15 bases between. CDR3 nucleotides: TGTGCCAGCAGTTCCGGACAGCCGAGCTCTGGAAACACCATATATTTT. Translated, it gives CASSSGQPSSGNTIYF.

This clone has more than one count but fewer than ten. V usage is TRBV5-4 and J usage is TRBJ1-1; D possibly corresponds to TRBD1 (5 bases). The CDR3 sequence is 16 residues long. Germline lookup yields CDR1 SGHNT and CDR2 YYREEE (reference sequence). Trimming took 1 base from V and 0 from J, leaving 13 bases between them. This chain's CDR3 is CASSLSAGSLNTEAFF. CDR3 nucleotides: TGTGCCAGCAGCTTGTCGGCAGGGTCCTTGAACACTGAAGCTTTCTTT. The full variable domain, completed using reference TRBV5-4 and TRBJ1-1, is ETGVTQSPTHLIKTRGQQVTLRCSSQSGHNTVSWYQQALGQGPQFIFQYYREEENGRGNFPPRFSGLQFPNYSSELNVNALELDDSALYLCASSLSAGSLNTEAFFGQGTRLTVV.

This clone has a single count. The CDR3 region has the DNA TGTGCCAGTAGCCCCGGGACACACCCATATGGCTACACCTTC. Its translation is CASSPGTHPYGYTF. This chain links TRBV19 with TRBJ1-2, with D possibly TRBD1 on 6 matching bases. The germline V gene encodes CDR1 LNHDA and CDR2 SQIVND (reference sequence). CDR3 length: 14 amino acids. V was clipped by 6 bases and J by 5 bases, with 16 bases between them. Based on the CDR3 plus reference TRBV19 and TRBJ1-2, the full variable domain is DGGITQSPKYLFRKEGQNVTLSCEQNLNHDAMYWYRQDPGQGLRLIYYSQIVNDFQKGDIAEGYSVSREKKESFPLTVTSAQKNPTAFYLCASSPGTHPYGYTFGSGTRLTVV.

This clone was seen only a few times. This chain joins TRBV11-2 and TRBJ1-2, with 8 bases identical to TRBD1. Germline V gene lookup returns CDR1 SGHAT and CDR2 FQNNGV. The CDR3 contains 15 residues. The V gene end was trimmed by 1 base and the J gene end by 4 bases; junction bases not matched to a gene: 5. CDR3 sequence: CASSLGDRTFYGYTF. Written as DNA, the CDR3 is TGTGCCAGCAGCTTAGGGGACAGGACTTTCTATGGCTACACCTTC.

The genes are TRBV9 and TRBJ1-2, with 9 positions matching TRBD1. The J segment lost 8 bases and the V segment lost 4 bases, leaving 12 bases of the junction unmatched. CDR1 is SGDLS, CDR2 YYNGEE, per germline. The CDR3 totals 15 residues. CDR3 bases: TGTGCCAGCAGCCTAAGTCGGGGACAGGGAGGAGGCTACACCTTC. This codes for CASSLSRGQGGGYTF. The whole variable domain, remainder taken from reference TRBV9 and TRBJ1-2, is DSGVTQTPKHLITATGQRVTLRCSPRSGDLSVYWYQQSLDQGLQFLIQYYNGEERAKGNILERFSAQQFPDLHSELNLSSLELGDSALYFCASSLSRGQGGGYTFGSGTRLTVV.

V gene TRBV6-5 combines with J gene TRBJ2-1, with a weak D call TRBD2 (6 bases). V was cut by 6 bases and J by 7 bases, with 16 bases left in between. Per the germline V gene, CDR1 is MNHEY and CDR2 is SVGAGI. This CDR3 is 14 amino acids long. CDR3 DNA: TGTGCCAGCAGGCCCGGGACTGGTATAAATGAGCAGTTCTTC. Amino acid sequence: CASRPGTGINEQFF.

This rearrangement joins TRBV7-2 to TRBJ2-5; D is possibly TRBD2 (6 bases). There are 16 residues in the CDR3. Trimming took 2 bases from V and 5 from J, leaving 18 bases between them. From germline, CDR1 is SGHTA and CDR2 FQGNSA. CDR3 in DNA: TGTGCCAGCAGCTTACGCAGGGCTAGCGCAGGGGAGACCCAGTACTTC. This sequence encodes CASSLRRASAGETQYF.

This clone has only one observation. The chain's CDR3 is CASSLGGGFHQPQHF. The CDR3 DNA reads TGTGCCAGCAGCTTGGGGGGGGGCTTTCATCAGCCCCAGCATTTT. The chain carries TRBV5-4 and TRBJ1-5; TRBD1 is a possible D gene (6 bases). V lost 0 bases and J 5 bases, leaving 12 bases between the germline ends. Germline values: CDR1 SGHNT, CDR2 YYREEE (reference sequence). The length of the CDR3 is 15 residues.

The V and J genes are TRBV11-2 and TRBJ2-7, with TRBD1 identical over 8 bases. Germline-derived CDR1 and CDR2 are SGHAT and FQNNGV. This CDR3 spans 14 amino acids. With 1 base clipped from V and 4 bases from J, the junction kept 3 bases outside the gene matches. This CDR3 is CASSLVTGGYEQYF. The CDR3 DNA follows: TGTGCCAGCAGCTTAGTTACAGGGGGGTACGAGCAGTACTTC.

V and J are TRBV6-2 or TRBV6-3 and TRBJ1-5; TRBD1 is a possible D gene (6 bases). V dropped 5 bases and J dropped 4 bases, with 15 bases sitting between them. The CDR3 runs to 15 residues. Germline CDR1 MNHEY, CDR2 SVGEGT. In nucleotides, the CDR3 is TGTGCCAGCAGTAACCCAACAGGGATTAATCAGCCCCAGCATTTT. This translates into CASSNPTGINQPQHF.

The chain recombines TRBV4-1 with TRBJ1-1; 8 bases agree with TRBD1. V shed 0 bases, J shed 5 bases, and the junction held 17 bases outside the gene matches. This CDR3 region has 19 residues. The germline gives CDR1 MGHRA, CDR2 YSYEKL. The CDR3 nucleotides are TGCGCCAGCAGCCAAGATTCCTGGGCCATAATAGACAGGGGAACTGAAGCTTTCTTT. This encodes CASSQDSWAIIDRGTEAFF.

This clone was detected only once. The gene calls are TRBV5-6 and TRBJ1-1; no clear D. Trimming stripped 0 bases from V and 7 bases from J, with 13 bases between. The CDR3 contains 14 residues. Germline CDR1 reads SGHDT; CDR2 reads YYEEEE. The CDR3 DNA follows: TGTGCCAGCAGCTTGGCCGGTCCCTGGAGTGAAGCTTTCTTT. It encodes CASSLAGPWSEAFF.

The CDR3 loop is CASSQGTGNQPQHF. The CDR3 DNA reads as TGCGCCAGCAGCCAAGGGACAGGCAATCAGCCCCAGCATTTT. The chain has TRBV5-1 and TRBJ1-5; 7 positions agree with TRBD1. Germline CDR1 reads SGHRS; CDR2 reads YFSETQ. The junction had 3 bases not matched to a gene; V was cut back by 4 bases and J by 2 bases. The length of the CDR3 is 14 residues.

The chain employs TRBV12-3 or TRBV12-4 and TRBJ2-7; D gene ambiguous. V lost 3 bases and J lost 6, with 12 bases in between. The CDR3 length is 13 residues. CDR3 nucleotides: TGTGCCAGCAGTTTGAATCCTCGGGTCGAGCAGTACTTC. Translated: CASSLNPRVEQYF.

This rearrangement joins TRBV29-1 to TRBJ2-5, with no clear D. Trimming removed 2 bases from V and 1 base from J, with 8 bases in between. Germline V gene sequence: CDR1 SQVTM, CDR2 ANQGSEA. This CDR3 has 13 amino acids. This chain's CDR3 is CSVEPRIQETQYF. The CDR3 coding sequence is TGCAGCGTTGAACCCAGGATCCAAGAGACCCAGTACTTC.

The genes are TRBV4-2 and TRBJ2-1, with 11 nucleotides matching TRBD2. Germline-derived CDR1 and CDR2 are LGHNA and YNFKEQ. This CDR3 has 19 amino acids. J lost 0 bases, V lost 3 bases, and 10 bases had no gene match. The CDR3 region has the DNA TGTGCCAGCAGCCAGGGAACCGGGACTAGCGGAACCTCCTACAATGAGCAGTTCTTC. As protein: CASSQGTGTSGTSYNEQFF.

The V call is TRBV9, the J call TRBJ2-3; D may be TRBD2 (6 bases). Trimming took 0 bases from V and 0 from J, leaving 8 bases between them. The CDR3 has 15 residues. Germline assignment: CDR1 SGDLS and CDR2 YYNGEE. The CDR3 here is CASSVAGTSTDTQYF. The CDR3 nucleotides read TGTGCCAGCAGCGTAGCTGGGACTAGCACAGATACGCAGTATTTT.